This T cell receptor beta chain was obtained from a study of T cell changes during pregnancy in multiple sclerosis (dated by TCRdb to about 2019). In the study overall: The study looked at changes in the T cell repertoire across pregnancy in women with multiple sclerosis.

Libraries were made using the immunoSEQ multiplex PCR assay. TCRdb retrieved this table from immuneACCESS and kept in-frame rearrangements only. Not all clones are present; in checked studies, unresolved V genes account for under half, and no reason is known for the remainder. The sample has approximately 90,000 clones on record, just over 90% of them singletons. Clones ranked in the top ten supply roughly 2.5% of the sample. The CDR3 starts with the cysteine, ends with the phenylalanine, and has 14 residues. Only CDR3 DNA remains: 42 bases, in frame from the first base. Deletion took 1 base off V and 1 base off J, with a span of 7 bases between the germline ends. CDR1 and CDR2, per the germline V gene, are SGHTA and FQGNSA. A note on this clone: It has no known antigen specificity. No much larger clone is present one base from it, and per-base qualities are unavailable.

This clonotype was obtained from a female donor with multiple sclerosis, enrolled in a pregnancy study. Sequenced here: peripheral blood, sampled in the first trimester of pregnancy. Recombination connected TRBV7-2 to TRBJ1-1; the D gene is not confidently resolved. This receptor has the CDR3 CASSLGLPNTEAFF. The DNA sequence reads TGTGCCAGCAGCTTAGGGCTTCCGAACACTGAAGCTTTCTTT.